This TCR beta chain was profiled in a study of human T cells and chemical hapten exposure. Looking at the study overall: Patients were given diphenylcyclopropenone on the scalp weekly across the roughly 25-week study. Alopecia areata, totalis and universalis patients, mostly female, were included. Findings of the study overall: Expanded TCRs formed significantly more large CDR3 similarity clusters than controls. The number of TCRs over 1 in 1000 frequency stayed unchanged after DPC.

The J segment lost 1 base and the V segment lost 5 bases, leaving 8 bases of the junction unmatched. The CDR3 is 16 residues long. CDR1 is MDHEN, CDR2 SYDVKM, per germline. On this clonotype itself: Its antigen is unknown.

TCRdb analysed the RACE reads with MiXCR anew, one entry per CDR3 protein. Among tens of thousands of distinct CDR3 sequences listed, around a tenth were seen once. Described time point: patch test 2, 6 weeks after DPC sensitization. Treatment indicated: therapeutic diphenylcyclopropenone sensitization with weekly scalp DPC. The sample was whole blood, taken in connection with sensitization to the hapten diphenylcyclopropenone (DPC). This chain uses TRBV28 with TRBJ2-3; 8 nucleotides line up with TRBD2. The origin of this receptor is a man between 18 and 29 years old with alopecia areata. Some clones in this sample may be carry-over from other donors' samples. The CDR3 sequence: CASSPASAGGTDTQYF. CDR3 bases: TGTGCCAGCAGTCCGGCATCAGCGGGGGGCACAGATACGCAGTATTTT. The full variable domain, with the rest looked up from reference TRBV28 and TRBJ2-3, is DVKVTQSSRYLVKRTGEKVFLECVQDMDHENMFWYRQDPGLGLRLIYFSYDVKMKEKGDIPEGYSVSREKKERFSLILESASTNQTSMYLCASSPASAGGTDTQYFGPGTRLTVL.